A selection of T cell receptor beta chains follows, all from one sample in a study of PD-1 blockade in classical Hodgkin lymphoma. Some clones are missing from TCRdb's copy, which holds only in-frame ones; the method was immunoSEQ multiplex PCR. The sample shows 90,000 to 140,000 clones, 89% of them seen only once. Here the sequenced sample was peripheral blood mononuclear cells (PBMCs), taken before the fourth cycle of nivolumab. The receptor source for this set is a human donor with classical Hodgkin lymphoma. Both conserved end residues are part of each CDR3. A D gene is named only where the DNA matches it firmly. Size values are once, few and many counts, or a class for expanded clones, and some rows have none.

>TRBJ1-2|NA|TRBV6-4|TRBD1
CASSDWGGQVGGYTF
TGTGCCAGCAGTGACTGGGGTGGACAGGTCGGTGGCTACACCTTC
>TRBJ1-5|NA|TRBV19|NA
CASSIEWDRQAWQPQHF
TGTGCCAGTAGTATAGAGTGGGATCGACAGGCATGGCAGCCCCAGCATTTT
>TRBJ2-2|NA|TRBV30|NA
CAWSLKGANTGELFF
TGTGCCTGGAGCCTAAAGGGCGCGAACACCGGGGAGCTGTTTTTT
>TRBJ2-3|NA|TRBV7-2|NA
CASSLGRDDTQYF
TGTGCCAGCAGCTTAGGGAGAGACGATACGCAGTATTTT
>TRBJ2-3|NA|TRBV4-3|TRBD1
CASSQETQGSVADTQYF
TGCGCCAGCAGCCAGGAAACACAGGGGAGTGTGGCAGATACGCAGTATTTT
>TRBJ2-5|once|TRBV5-1|TRBD2
CASSLGLAVETQYF
TGCGCCAGCAGCTTGGGGCTAGCGGTTGAGACCCAGTACTTC
>TRBJ1-1|NA|TRBV29-1|NA
CSVALEGSNTEAFF
TGCAGCGTTGCCCTCGAGGGCTCGAACACTGAAGCTTTCTTT
>TRBJ2-5|NA|TRBV7-9|NA
CASSLEFELTAGETQYF
TGTGCCAGCAGCTTAGAGTTTGAACTTACCGCGGGAGAGACCCAGTACTTC
>TRBJ1-1|few|TRBV28|TRBD1
CASSTDRGRTEAFF
TGTGCCAGCAGCACCGACAGGGGGCGGACTGAAGCTTTCTTT
>TRBJ2-5|NA|TRBV6-5|TRBD1
CASSYGDRGRETQYF
TGTGCCAGCAGTTACGGGGACAGGGGGCGAGAGACCCAGTACTTC
>TRBJ2-6|once|TRBV30|NA
CAWSGAPGANVLTF
TGTGCCTGGAGTGGGGCCCCTGGGGCCAACGTCCTGACTTTC
>TRBJ2-7|NA|TRBV18|NA
CASSPDTGYEQYF
TGTGCCAGCTCACCAGATACGGGTTACGAGCAGTACTTC
>TRBJ2-7|NA|TRBV6-5|NA
CASLRTRNDEQYF
TGTGCCAGTCTCCGGACCAGGAACGACGAGCAGTACTTC
>TRBJ2-7|NA|TRBV11-2|NA
CASSRQVDYEQYF
TGTGCCAGCAGCCGGCAGGTGGACTACGAGCAGTACTTC
>TRBJ2-4|NA|TRBV4-2|NA
CASSQVGGSGTFIAKNIQYF
TGTGCCAGCAGCCAAGTAGGAGGTAGCGGAACTTTTATAGCCAAAAACATTCAGTACTTC
>TRBJ2-1|NA|TRBV9|NA
CASSPLADNNEQFF
TGTGCCAGCAGCCCCCTCGCCGACAACAATGAGCAGTTCTTC
>TRBJ2-1|NA|TRBV19|TRBD2
CASSRRLAGEYEQFF
TGTGCCAGTAGTCGCAGACTAGCGGGAGAGTATGAGCAGTTCTTC
>TRBJ2-1|NA|TRBV7-2|NA
CASSLASYEQFF
TGTGCCAGCAGCTTAGCATCCTATGAGCAGTTCTTC